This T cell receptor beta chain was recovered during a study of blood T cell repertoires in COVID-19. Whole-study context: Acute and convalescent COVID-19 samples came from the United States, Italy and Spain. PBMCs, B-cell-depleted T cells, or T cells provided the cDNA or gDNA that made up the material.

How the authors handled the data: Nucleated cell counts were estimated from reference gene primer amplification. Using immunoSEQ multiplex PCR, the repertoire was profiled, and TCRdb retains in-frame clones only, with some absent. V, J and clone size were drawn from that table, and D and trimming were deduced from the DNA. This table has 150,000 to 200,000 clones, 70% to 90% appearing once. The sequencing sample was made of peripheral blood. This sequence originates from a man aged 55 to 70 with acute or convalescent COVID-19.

CDR3 residues: CASTGLAGVGEQFF. The DNA for the CDR3 is TGTGCCAGCACCGGCCTAGCGGGAGTAGGTGAGCAGTTCTTC. V gene TRBV6-5 combines with J gene TRBJ2-1; TRBD2 agrees at 10 bases. CDR3 size: 14 residues. Germline trimming cut 7 bases from V and 9 bases from J; bases unmatched to any gene: 9. Germline V lookup: CDR1 MNHEY, CDR2 SVGAGI.